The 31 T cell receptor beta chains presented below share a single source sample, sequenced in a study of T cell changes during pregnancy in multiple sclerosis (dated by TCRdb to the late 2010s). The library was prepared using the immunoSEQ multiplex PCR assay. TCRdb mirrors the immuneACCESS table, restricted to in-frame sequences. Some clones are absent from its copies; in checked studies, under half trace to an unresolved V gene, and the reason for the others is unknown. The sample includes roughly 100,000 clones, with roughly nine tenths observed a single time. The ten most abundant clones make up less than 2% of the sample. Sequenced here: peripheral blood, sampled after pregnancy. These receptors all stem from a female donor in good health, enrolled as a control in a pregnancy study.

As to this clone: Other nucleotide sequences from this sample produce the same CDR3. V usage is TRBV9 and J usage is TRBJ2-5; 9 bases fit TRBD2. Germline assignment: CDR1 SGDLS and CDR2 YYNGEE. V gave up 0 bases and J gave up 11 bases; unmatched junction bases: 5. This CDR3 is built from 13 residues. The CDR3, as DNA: TGTGCCAGCAGCGTAGTGGCGGGGGGGCCTCAGTACTTC. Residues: CASSVVAGGPQYF.

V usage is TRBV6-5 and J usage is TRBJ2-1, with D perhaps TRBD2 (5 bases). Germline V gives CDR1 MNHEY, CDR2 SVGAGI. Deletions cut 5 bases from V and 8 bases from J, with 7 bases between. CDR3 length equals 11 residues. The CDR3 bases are TGTGCCAGCAGTACTAGGGATGAGCAGTTCTTC. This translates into CASSTRDEQFF.

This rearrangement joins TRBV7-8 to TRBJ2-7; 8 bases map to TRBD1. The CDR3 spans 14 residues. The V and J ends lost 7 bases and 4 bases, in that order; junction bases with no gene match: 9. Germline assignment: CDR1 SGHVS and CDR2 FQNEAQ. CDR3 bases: TGTGCCAGCACCGGACAGGGCGGAAAGTACGAGCAGTACTTC. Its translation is CASTGQGGKYEQYF.

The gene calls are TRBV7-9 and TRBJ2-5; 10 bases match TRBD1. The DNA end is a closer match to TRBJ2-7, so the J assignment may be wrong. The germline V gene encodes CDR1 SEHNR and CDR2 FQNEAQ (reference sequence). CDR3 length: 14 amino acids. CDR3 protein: CASSSRDRGYEQYF. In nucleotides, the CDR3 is TGTGCCAGCAGCTCCCGGGACAGGGGATACGAGCAGTACTTC.

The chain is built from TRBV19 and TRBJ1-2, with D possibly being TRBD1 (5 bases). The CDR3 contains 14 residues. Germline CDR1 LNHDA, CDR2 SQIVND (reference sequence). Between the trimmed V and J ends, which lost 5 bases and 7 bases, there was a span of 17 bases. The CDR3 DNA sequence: TGTGCCAGTAGTCGATACGGGGGTGAGGCTGGCTACACCTTC. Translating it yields CASSRYGGEAGYTF.

As DNA, the CDR3 is TGTGCCAGCAGCCTGGGGGGGGTTTACACAGATACGCAGTATTTT. This encodes CASSLGGVYTDTQYF. The rearrangement links TRBV9 to TRBJ2-3; TRBD2 agrees at 7 bases. V lost 4 bases to trimming and J lost 2 bases; unmatched junction nucleotides: 7. CDR3 size: 15 residues. CDR1 SGDLS and CDR2 YYNGEE come from the germline V gene.

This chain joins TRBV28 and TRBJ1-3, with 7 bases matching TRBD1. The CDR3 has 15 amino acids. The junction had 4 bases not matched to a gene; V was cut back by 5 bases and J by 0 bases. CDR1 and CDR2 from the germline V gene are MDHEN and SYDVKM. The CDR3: CASSNRGFSGNTIYF. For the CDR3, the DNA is TGTGCCAGCAGTAACAGGGGTTTCTCTGGAAACACCATATATTTT.

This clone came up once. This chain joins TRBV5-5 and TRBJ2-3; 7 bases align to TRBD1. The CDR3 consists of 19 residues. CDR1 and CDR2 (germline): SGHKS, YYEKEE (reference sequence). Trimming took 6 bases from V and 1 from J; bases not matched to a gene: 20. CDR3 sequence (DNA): TGTGCCAGCACCACCAAAGGGGACAGAGGGGTGGTACGCACAGATACGCAGTATTTT. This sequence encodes CASTTKGDRGVVRTDTQYF.

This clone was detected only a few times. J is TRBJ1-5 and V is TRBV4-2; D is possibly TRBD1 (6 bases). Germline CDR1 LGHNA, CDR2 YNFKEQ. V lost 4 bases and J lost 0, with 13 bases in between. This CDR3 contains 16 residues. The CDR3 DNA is TGTGCCAGCAGCCTAGAGGACAGAACTAGCAATCAGCCCCAGCATTTT. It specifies CASSLEDRTSNQPQHF.

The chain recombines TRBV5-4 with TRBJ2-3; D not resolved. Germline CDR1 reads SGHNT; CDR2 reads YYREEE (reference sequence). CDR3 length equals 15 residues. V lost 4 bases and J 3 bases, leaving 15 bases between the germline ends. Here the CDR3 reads CASSPVSQSTDTQYF. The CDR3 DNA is TGTGCCAGCAGCCCCGTGTCGCAGTCGACAGATACGCAGTATTTT.

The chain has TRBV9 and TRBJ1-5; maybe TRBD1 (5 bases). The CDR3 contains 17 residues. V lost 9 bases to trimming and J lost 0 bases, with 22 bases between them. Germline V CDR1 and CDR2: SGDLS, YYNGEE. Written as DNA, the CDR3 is TGTGCCACCTACGACCAACGGGACTCTTATAGCAATCAGCCCCAGCATTTT. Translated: CATYDQRDSYSNQPQHF.

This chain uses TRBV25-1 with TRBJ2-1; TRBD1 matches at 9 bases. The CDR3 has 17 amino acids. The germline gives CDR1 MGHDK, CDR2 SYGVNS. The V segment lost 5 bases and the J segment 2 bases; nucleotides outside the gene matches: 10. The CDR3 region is CASSQFGTGRTYNEQFF. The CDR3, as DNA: TGTGCCAGCAGTCAATTTGGGACAGGGAGGACCTACAATGAGCAGTTCTTC.

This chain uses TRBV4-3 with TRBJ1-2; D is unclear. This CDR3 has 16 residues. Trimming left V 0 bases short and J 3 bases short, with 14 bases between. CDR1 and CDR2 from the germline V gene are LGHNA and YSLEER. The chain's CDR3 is CASSQDPARSHYGYTF. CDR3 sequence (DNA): TGCGCCAGCAGCCAAGATCCAGCGCGATCCCACTATGGCTACACCTTC.

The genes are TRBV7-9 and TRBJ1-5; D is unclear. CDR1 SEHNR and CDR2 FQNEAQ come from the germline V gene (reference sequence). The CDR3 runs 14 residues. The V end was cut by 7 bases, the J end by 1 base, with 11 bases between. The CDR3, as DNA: TGTGCCAGCACAGGTGGAGGCAGCAATCAGCCCCAGCATTTT. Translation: CASTGGGSNQPQHF.

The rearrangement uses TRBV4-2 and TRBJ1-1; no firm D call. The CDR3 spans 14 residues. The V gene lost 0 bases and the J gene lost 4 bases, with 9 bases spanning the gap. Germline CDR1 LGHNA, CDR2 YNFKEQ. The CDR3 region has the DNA TGTGCCAGCAGCCAAGAGGCGGATGGCACTGAAGCTTTCTTT. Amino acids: CASSQEADGTEAFF.

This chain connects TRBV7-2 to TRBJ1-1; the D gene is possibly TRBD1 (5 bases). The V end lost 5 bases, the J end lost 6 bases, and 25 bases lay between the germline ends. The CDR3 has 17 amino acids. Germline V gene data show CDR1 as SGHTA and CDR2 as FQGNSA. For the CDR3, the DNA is TGTGCCAGCAGCCTCAATCCAACAGGTCCCATTCCCTCTGAAGCTTTCTTT. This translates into CASSLNPTGPIPSEAFF.

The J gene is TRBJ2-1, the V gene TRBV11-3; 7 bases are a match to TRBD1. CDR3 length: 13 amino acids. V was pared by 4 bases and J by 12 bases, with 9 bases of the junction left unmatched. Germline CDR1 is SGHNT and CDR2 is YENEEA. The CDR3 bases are TGTGCCAGCAGCTCCCAACAGGGGTCGGTGCAGTTCTTC. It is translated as CASSSQQGSVQFF.

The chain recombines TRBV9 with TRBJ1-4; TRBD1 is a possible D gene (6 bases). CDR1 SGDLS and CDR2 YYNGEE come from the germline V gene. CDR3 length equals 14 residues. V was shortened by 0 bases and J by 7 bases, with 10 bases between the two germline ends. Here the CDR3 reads CASSVAGGSEKLFF. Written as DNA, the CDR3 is TGTGCCAGCAGCGTAGCGGGGGGCAGTGAAAAACTGTTTTTT.

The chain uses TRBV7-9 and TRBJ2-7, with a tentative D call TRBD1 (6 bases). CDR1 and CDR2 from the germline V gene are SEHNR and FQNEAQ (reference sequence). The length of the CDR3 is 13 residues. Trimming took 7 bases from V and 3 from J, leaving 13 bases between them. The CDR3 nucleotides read TGTGCCAGCACTGTGACAGGATACTACGAGCAGTACTTC. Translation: CASTVTGYYEQYF.

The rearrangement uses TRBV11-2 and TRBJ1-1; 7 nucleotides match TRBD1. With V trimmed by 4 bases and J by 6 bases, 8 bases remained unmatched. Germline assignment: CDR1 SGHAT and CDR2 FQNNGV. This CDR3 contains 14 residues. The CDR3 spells CASSSTDRDPEAFF. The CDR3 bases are TGTGCCAGCAGCTCCACTGACAGGGACCCTGAAGCTTTCTTT.

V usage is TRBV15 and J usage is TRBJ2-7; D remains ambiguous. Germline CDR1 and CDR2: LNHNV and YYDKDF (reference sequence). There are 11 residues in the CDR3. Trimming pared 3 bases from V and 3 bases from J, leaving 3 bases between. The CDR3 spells CATSSYYEQYF. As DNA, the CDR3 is TGTGCCACCAGCAGTTACTACGAGCAGTACTTC.

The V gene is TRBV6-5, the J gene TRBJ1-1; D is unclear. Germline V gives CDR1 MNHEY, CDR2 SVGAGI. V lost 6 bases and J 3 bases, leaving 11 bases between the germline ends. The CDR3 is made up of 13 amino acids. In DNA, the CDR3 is TGTGCCAGCAGCAGAAAGGCGGACACTGAAGCTTTCTTT. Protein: CASSRKADTEAFF.

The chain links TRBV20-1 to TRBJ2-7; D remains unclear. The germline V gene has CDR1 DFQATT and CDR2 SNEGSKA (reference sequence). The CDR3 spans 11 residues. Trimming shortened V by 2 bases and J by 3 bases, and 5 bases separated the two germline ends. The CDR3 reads CSARPSYEQYF. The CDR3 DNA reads TGCAGTGCTAGACCGAGCTACGAGCAGTACTTC.

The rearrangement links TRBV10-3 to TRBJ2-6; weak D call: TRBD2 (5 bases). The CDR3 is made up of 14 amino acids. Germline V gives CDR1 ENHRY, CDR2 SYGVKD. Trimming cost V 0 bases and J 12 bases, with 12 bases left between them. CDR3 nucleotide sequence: TGTGCCATCAGTGAGTCCGGGGTCCTAGGCGTCCTGACTTTC. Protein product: CAISESGVLGVLTF.

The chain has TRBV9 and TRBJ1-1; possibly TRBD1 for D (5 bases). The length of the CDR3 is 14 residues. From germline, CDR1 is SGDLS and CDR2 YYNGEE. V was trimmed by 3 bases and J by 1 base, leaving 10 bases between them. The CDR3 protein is CASSGGATNTEAFF. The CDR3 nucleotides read TGTGCCAGCAGCGGCGGGGCCACGAACACTGAAGCTTTCTTT.

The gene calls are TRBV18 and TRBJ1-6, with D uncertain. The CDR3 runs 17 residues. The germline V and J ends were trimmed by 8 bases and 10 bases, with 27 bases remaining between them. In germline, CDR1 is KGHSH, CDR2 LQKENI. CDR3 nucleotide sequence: TGTGCCAGCGCTAACCGTGATTCGACAAGCCCGAGCTCACCCCTCCACTTT. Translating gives CASANRDSTSPSSPLHF.

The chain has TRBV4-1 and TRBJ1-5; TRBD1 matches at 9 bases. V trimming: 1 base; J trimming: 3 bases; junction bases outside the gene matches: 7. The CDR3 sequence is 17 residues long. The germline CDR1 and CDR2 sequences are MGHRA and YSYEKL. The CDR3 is CASSQGPGQGNNQPQHF. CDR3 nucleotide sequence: TGCGCCAGCAGCCAAGGACCGGGACAGGGTAACAATCAGCCCCAGCATTTT.

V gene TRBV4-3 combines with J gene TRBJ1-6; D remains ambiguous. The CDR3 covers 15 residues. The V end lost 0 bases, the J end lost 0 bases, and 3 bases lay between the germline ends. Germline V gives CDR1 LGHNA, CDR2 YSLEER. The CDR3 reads CASSQDSSYNSPLHF. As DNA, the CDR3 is TGCGCCAGCAGCCAAGACAGCTCCTATAATTCACCCCTCCACTTT.

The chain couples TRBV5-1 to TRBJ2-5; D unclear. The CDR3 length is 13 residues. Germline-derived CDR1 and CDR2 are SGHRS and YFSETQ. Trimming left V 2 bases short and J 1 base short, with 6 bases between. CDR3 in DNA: TGCGCCAGCAGCTTCCCTAGCCAAGAGACCCAGTACTTC. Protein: CASSFPSQETQYF. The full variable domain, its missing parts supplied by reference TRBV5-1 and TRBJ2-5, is KAGVTQTPRYLIKTRGQQVTLSCSPISGHRSVSWYQQTPGQGLQFLFEYFSETQRNKGNFPGRFSGRQFSNSRSEMNVSTLELGDSALYLCASSFPSQETQYFGPGTRLLVL.

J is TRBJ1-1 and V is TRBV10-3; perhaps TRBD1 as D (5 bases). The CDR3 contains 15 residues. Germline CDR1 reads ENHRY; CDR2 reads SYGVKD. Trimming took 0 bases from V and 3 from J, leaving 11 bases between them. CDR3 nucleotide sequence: TGTGCCATCAGTGAGTCATGGGGGGGTGACACTGAAGCTTTCTTT. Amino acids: CAISESWGGDTEAFF.

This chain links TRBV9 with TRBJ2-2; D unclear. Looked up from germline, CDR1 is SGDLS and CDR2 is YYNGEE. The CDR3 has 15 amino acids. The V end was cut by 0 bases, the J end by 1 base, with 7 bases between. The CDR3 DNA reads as TGTGCCAGCAGCGTAGCGCGACTGAACACCGGGGAGCTGTTTTTT. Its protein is CASSVARLNTGELFF.